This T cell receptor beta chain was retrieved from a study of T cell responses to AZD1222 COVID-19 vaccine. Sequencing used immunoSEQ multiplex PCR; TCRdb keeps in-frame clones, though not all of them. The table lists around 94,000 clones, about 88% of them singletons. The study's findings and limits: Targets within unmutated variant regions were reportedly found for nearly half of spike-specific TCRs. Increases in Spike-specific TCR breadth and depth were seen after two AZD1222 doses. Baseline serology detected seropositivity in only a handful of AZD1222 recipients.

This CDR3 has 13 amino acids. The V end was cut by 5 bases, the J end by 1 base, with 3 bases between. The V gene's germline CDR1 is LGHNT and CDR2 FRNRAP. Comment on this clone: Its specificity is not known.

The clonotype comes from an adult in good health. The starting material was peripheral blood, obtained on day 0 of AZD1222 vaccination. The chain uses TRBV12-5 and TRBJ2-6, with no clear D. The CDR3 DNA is TGTGCTAGTGGTAAATCTGGGGCCAACGTCCTGACTTTC. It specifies CASGKSGANVLTF.